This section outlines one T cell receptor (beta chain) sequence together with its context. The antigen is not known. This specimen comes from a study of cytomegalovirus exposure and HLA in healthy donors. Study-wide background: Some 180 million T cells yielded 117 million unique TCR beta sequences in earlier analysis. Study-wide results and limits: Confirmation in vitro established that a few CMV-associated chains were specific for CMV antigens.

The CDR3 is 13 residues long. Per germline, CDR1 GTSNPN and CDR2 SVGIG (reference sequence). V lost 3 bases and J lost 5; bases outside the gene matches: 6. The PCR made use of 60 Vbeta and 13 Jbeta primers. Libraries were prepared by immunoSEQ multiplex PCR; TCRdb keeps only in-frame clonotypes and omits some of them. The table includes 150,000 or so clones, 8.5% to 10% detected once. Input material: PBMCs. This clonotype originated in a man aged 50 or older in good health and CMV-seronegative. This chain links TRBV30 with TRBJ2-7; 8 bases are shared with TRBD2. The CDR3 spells CAWRSGSPNEQYF. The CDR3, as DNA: TGTGCCTGGAGGAGCGGGAGTCCCAACGAGCAGTACTTC.